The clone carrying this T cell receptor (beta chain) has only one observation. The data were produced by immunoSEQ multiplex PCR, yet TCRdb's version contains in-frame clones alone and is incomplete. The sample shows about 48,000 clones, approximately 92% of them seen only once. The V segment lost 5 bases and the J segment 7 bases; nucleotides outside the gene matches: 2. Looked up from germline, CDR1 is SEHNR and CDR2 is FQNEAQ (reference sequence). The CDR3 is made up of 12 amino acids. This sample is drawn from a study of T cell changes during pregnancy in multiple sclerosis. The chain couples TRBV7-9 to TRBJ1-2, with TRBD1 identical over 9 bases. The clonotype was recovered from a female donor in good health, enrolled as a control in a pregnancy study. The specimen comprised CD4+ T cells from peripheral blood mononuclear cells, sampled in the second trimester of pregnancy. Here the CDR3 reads CASSGQGSGYTF. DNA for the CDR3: TGTGCCAGCAGCGGACAGGGGTCTGGCTACACCTTC.